These 14 T cell receptor beta chains were all obtained from the same sample, sequenced in a study of beta chain features in type 1 diabetes. Expressed TCRB transcripts were sequenced because the entire RNA isolate underwent reverse transcription. The data were produced by immunoSEQ multiplex PCR, yet TCRdb's version contains in-frame clones alone and is incomplete. The repertoire holds about 140,000 clones, with less than 11% as singletons. The sample taken for sequencing was naive CD4+ T cells from blood. The receptors come from a man between 18 and 29 years old in good health.

This clone turned up a few times. The chain joins TRBV19 to TRBJ1-5; TRBD1 might be the D (5 bases). V gave up 3 bases and J gave up 2 bases, with 14 bases separating them. This CDR3 region has 16 residues. The germline gives CDR1 LNHDA, CDR2 SQIVND (reference sequence). The CDR3 loop reads CASSIRQGVGNQPQHF. Written as DNA, the CDR3 is TGTGCCAGTAGTATTCGGCAGGGCGTGGGCAATCAGCCCCAGCATTTT.

The chain recombines TRBV18 with TRBJ1-1; possible D gene TRBD1, 5 bases. In germline, CDR1 is KGHSH, CDR2 LQKENI. Trimming stripped 7 bases from V and 1 base from J, with 10 bases between. CDR3 length: 13 amino acids. CDR3 sequence: CASYADRNTEAFF. For the CDR3, the DNA is TGTGCCAGCTACGCCGACAGGAACACTGAAGCTTTCTTT.

This clone was picked up a small number of times. The same CDR3 is also encoded by other DNA sequences in this sample. The chain joins TRBV5-1 to TRBJ2-7; weak D call: TRBD1 (6 bases). Between the trimmed V and J ends, which lost 5 bases and 1 base, there was a span of 10 bases. CDR3 size: 13 residues. The germline CDR1 and CDR2 sequences are SGHRS and YFSETQ. In DNA form, the CDR3 reads TGCGCCAGCAGTCCTCAGGGGTCCTACGAGCAGTACTTC. This encodes CASSPQGSYEQYF. The variable domain in full, completed from reference TRBV5-1 and TRBJ2-7, reads KAGVTQTPRYLIKTRGQQVTLSCSPISGHRSVSWYQQTPGQGLQFLFEYFSETQRNKGNFPGRFSGRQFSNSRSEMNVSTLELGDSALYLCASSPQGSYEQYFGPGTRLTVT.

The chain couples TRBV5-1 to TRBJ2-1; 12 nucleotides agree with TRBD2. The CDR3 loop spans 16 amino acids. V lost 0 bases to trimming and J lost 4 bases; unmatched junction nucleotides: 2. The V gene's germline CDR1 is SGHRS and CDR2 YFSETQ. The CDR3 region has the DNA TGCGCCAGCAGCTTGGCTAGCGGGGGGGCTTACAATGAGCAGTTCTTC. It yields the protein CASSLASGGAYNEQFF.

The CDR3 region is CASTILAGGHMNEQFF. CDR3 sequence (DNA): TGTGCCAGCACCATCCTAGCGGGGGGGCATATGAATGAGCAGTTCTTC. The chain uses TRBV5-4 and TRBJ2-1, with 12 bases aligning to TRBD2. The CDR3 length is 16 residues. Germline lookup yields CDR1 SGHNT and CDR2 YYREEE (reference sequence). With 6 bases clipped from V and 7 bases from J, the junction kept 11 bases outside the gene matches.

This clone has just a few counts. This sequence joins TRBV29-1 and TRBJ2-5, with 9 nucleotides matching TRBD1. The germline V gene has CDR1 SQVTM and CDR2 ANQGSEA. V gave up 7 bases and J gave up 5 bases; unmatched junction bases: 11. CDR3 length equals 14 residues. CDR3 sequence (DNA): TGCAGCGCGAAAACCGGGACAGGGACCGAGACCCAGTACTTC. Its protein is CSAKTGTGTETQYF.

There are a few counts of this clone. J is TRBJ1-2 and V is TRBV2; a weak D match, TRBD1 (6 bases). Trimming stripped 6 bases from V and 4 bases from J, with 21 bases between. Germline CDR1 is SNHLY and CDR2 is FYNNEI. CDR3 length: 16 residues. The CDR3 reads CASRVYLQGERYGYTF. The CDR3 coding sequence is TGTGCCAGCAGGGTTTATTTACAGGGAGAACGCTATGGCTACACCTTC.

The chain carries TRBV5-1 and TRBJ1-1, with TRBD1 matching 7 bases. Looked up from germline, CDR1 is SGHRS and CDR2 is YFSETQ. V trimming: 9 bases; J trimming: 4 bases; junction bases outside the gene matches: 9. This CDR3 is 13 amino acids long. In nucleotides, the CDR3 is TGCGCCACCAGGACCAGGGGGACCACTGAAGCTTTCTTT. Translating it yields CATRTRGTTEAFF. Complete variable domain (other parts from reference TRBV5-1 and TRBJ1-1): KAGVTQTPRYLIKTRGQQVTLSCSPISGHRSVSWYQQTPGQGLQFLFEYFSETQRNKGNFPGRFSGRQFSNSRSEMNVSTLELGDSALYLCATRTRGTTEAFFGQGTRLTVV.

This clone has a handful of counts. The chain employs TRBV19 and TRBJ2-7; D gene ambiguous. The CDR3 totals 14 residues. From germline, CDR1 is LNHDA and CDR2 SQIVND (reference sequence). V gave up 7 bases and J gave up 0 bases, with 13 bases separating them. In nucleotides, the CDR3 is TGTGCCAGTAAAGAACAGCCTAACTCCTACGAGCAGTACTTC. Amino acids: CASKEQPNSYEQYF.

This clone occurred a few times. The chain has TRBV29-1 and TRBJ2-7; a possible D gene is TRBD1 (5 bases). The V and J ends lost 4 bases and 3 bases respectively, with 16 bases between them. Germline lookup yields CDR1 SQVTM and CDR2 ANQGSEA. The CDR3 is 14 residues long. CDR3 DNA: TGCAGCGTTGGGCAGGGTTTTTCAAGCTACGAGCAGTACTTC. Translating it yields CSVGQGFSSYEQYF.

The chain uses TRBV9 and TRBJ2-4, with 11 bases matching TRBD1. The germline V gene encodes CDR1 SGDLS and CDR2 YYNGEE. The V and J ends lost 4 bases and 7 bases, in that order; junction bases with no gene match: 7. This CDR3 is 15 amino acids long. CDR3 in DNA: TGTGCCAGCAGCCCACTTGGGACAGGGGGGAACATTCAGTACTTC. Translation gives CASSPLGTGGNIQYF.

This chain connects TRBV5-1 to TRBJ2-7; no firm D call. The CDR3 covers 15 residues. Between the trimmed V and J ends, which lost 0 bases and 2 bases, there was a span of 12 bases. CDR1 and CDR2 from the germline V gene are SGHRS and YFSETQ. DNA of the CDR3: TGCGCCAGCAGCTTGGACTCCGGCACAGCCTACGAGCAGTACTTC. Translating gives CASSLDSGTAYEQYF. Supplemented by reference TRBV5-1 and TRBJ2-7, the full variable domain reads KAGVTQTPRYLIKTRGQQVTLSCSPISGHRSVSWYQQTPGQGLQFLFEYFSETQRNKGNFPGRFSGRQFSNSRSEMNVSTLELGDSALYLCASSLDSGTAYEQYFGPGTRLTVT.

The chain employs TRBV14 and TRBJ2-3, with 8 bases lining up with TRBD2. This CDR3 has 15 residues. Trimming at V came to 1 base and at J to 1 base, leaving 1 base not matched to a gene. The germline gives CDR1 SGHDN, CDR2 FVKESK. The CDR3 loop is CASSQVLAGTDTQYF. The CDR3 DNA is TGTGCCAGCAGCCAAGTACTAGCGGGCACAGATACGCAGTATTTT.

The genes are TRBV7-9 and TRBJ2-2; possible D gene TRBD2, 7 bases. V was cut by 3 bases and J by 5 bases, with 10 bases left in between. This CDR3 region has 14 residues. Per germline, CDR1 SEHNR and CDR2 FQNEAQ (reference sequence). CDR3 region: CASSFKGGTGELFF. CDR3 in DNA: TGTGCCAGCAGCTTTAAGGGGGGGACCGGGGAGCTGTTTTTT.